The 2 T cell receptor beta chains below come from one sample, sequenced in a study of blood T cell repertoires in COVID-19. Measured with immunoSEQ multiplex PCR; TCRdb has only the in-frame clones, and not every one. The table records approximately 260,000 clones, 89% of them present only once. The sample consisted of peripheral blood. The receptors derive from a middle-aged woman who had recovered from COVID-19.

This clone was detected once. The rearrangement uses TRBV9 and TRBJ1-1; no firm D call. This CDR3 is 14 amino acids long. With 3 bases removed from V and 3 bases from J, the gap between germline ends came to 12 bases. In germline, CDR1 is SGDLS, CDR2 YYNGEE. CDR3 in amino acids: CASSASTQDTEAFF. The CDR3 nucleotides are TGTGCCAGCAGCGCGTCGACCCAGGACACTGAAGCTTTCTTT.

The chain links TRBV7-2 to TRBJ2-3, with a weak D call TRBD2 (7 bases). The CDR3 covers 17 residues. V was trimmed by 5 bases and J by 5 bases, leaving 23 bases between them. Germline CDR1 is SGHTA and CDR2 is FQGNSA. The CDR3 DNA reads as TGTGCCAGCAGCCCGATACGGGGGGCGGGGGTGGAAGATACGCAGTATTTT. It codes for CASSPIRGAGVEDTQYF.